The entry below describes one T cell receptor beta chain. The length of the CDR3 is 15 residues. The germline CDR1 and CDR2 sequences are SEHNR and FQNEAQ (reference sequence). With 5 bases clipped from V and 5 bases from J, the junction kept 7 bases outside the gene matches. This record comes from a study of shared clonotypes between healthy human individuals. Study as a whole: Per donor, three plates held CD4 naive cells, three held CD4 memory, two held CD8 naive and one held CD8 memory.

The authors split each subset's genomic DNA evenly across several immunoSEQ plates. TCRdb's table, derived via immunoSEQ multiplex PCR, lists solely in-frame clones and lacks some. Of 2.3 million or so clones listed, more than 80% are singletons. The clonotype was recovered from a man aged 18 to 29 in good health. Some clones in this sample may be carry-over from other donors' samples. Sample: naive CD4+ T cells from PBMCs. As to subset: CD45RA+ positively selected. The chain recombines TRBV7-9 with TRBJ1-5; 9 nucleotides line up with TRBD1. The CDR3 reads CASSRDRETYQPQHF. Here the CDR3 DNA reads TGTGCCAGCAGCCGGGACAGGGAGACCTATCAGCCCCAGCATTTT.